The clone carrying this TCR beta chain was detected ten times or more. Its antigen is unknown. Amplification targeted TCR beta CDR3 regions from RNA transcripts. TCR CDR3 underwent first-round RT-PCR with the HTBI primer set. TCRdb used MiXCR to reprocess the multiplex PCR reads, holding one entry per CDR3 protein. Seen here are 450,000 to 600,000 distinct CDR3 sequences, about 20% observed once, and the top ten hold around 50%. The CDR3 is made up of 17 amino acids. Germline V gene lookup returns CDR1 SGHTA and CDR2 FQGNSA. The J segment lost 4 bases and the V segment lost 3 bases, leaving 13 bases of the junction unmatched. Exclusions: uncontrolled infection, other autoimmune disease, pregnancy, lactation. This specimen belongs to a study of T cells in Graves' hyperthyroidism and ophthalmopathy. Whole-study results and caveats: The authors' 13 V-J model separated ophthalmopathy from stable hyperthyroidism. Most thyroid clonotypes with frequency above 0.001 were detected in blood.

This TCR derives from a man aged 40-50 years with Graves' ophthalmopathy. The chain links TRBV7-2 to TRBJ2-7, with 9 bases that match TRBD2. The sequenced sample was blood. CDR3 protein: CASSFIEAGGGFYEQYF. CDR3 DNA: TGTGCCAGCAGCTTTATAGAAGCGGGAGGCGGTTTTTACGAGCAGTACTTC. The whole variable domain, remainder taken from reference TRBV7-2 and TRBJ2-7, is GAGVSQSPSNKVTEKGKDVELRCDPISGHTALYWYRQSLGQGLEFLIYFQGNSAPDKSGLPSDRFSAERTGGSVSTLTIQRTQQEDSAVYLCASSFIEAGGGFYEQYFGPGTRLTVT.